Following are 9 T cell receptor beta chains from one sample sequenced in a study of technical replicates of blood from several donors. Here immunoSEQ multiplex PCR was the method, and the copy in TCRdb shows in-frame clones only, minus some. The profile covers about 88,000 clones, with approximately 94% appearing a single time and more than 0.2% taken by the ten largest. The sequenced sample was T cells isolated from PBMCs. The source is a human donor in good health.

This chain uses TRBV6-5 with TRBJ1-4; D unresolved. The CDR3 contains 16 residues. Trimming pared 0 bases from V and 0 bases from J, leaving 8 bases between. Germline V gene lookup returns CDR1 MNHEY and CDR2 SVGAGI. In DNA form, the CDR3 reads TGTGCCAGCAGTTACTCGATGGCCACAACTAATGAAAAACTGTTTTTT. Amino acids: CASSYSMATTNEKLFF.

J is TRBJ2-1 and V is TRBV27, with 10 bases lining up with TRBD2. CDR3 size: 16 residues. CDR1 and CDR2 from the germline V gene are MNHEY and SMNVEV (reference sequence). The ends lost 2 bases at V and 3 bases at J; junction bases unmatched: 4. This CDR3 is CASSLASGSLYNEQFF. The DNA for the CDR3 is TGTGCCAGCAGTTTAGCTAGCGGGAGCCTCTACAATGAGCAGTTCTTC.

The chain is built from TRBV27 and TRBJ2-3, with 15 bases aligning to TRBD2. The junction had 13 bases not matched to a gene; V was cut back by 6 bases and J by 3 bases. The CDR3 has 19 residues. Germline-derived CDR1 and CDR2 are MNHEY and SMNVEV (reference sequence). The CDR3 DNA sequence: TGTGCCAGCAGCTTCCGGACTAGCGGGAGGGCCGGATGGACAGATACGCAGTATTTT. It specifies CASSFRTSGRAGWTDTQYF.

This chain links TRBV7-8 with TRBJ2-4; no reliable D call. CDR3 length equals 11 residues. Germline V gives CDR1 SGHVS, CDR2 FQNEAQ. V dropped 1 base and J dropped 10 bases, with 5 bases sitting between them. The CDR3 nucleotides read TGTGCCAGCAGCTTAGGGCGGATTCAGTACTTC. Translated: CASSLGRIQYF.

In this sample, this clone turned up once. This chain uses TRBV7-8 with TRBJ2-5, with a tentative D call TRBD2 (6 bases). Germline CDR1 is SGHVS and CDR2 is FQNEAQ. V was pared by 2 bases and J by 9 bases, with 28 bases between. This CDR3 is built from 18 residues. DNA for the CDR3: TGTGCCAGCAGCTTAAGAGGCGGCGGGGAAACCTTCGGGCGGTCCCAGTACTTC. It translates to CASSLRGGGETFGRSQYF.

For the CDR3, the DNA is TGTGCCAGCAGCCTAGCGGGAGCCCCTTTGAGAACAGATACGCAGTATTTT. This sequence encodes CASSLAGAPLRTDTQYF. V usage is TRBV2 and J usage is TRBJ2-3; 10 bases fit TRBD2. The CDR3 spans 17 residues. Germline trimming cut 6 bases from V and 3 bases from J; bases unmatched to any gene: 12. The germline V gene encodes CDR1 SNHLY and CDR2 FYNNEI.

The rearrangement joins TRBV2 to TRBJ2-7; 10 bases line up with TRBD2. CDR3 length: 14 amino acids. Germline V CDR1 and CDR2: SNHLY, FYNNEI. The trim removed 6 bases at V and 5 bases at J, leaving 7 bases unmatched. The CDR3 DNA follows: TGTGCCAGCAGAAATAGCGGGGGGACGCACGAGCAGTACTTC. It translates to CASRNSGGTHEQYF.

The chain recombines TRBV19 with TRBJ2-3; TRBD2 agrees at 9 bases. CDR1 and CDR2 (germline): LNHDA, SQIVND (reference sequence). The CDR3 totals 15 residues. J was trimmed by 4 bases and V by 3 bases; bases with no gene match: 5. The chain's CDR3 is CASSISGGIPDTQYF. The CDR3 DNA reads TGTGCCAGTAGTATTAGCGGGGGTATACCAGATACGCAGTATTTT.

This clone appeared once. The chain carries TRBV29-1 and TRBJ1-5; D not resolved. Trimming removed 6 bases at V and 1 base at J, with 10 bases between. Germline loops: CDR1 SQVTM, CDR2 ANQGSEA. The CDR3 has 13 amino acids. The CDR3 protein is CSVAGESNQPQHF. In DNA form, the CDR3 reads TGCAGCGTCGCTGGAGAAAGCAATCAGCCCCAGCATTTT.